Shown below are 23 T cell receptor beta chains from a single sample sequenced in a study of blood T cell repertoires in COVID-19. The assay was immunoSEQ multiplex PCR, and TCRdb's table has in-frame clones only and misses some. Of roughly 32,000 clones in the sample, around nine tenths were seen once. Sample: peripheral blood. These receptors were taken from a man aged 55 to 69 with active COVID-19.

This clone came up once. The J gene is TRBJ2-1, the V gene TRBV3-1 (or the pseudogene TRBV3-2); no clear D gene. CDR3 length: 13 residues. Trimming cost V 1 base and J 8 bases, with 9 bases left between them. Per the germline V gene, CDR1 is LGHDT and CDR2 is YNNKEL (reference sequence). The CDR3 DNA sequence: TGTGCCAGCAGCCAAGCTCCGTCCCATGAGCAGTTCTTC. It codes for CASSQAPSHEQFF.

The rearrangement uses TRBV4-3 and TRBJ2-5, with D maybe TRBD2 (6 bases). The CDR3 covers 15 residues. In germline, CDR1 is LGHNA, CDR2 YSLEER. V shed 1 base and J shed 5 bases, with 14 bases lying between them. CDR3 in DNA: TGCGCCAGCAGCCAAGGTGGCGGGGCCTGGGAGACCCAGTACTTC. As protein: CASSQGGGAWETQYF.

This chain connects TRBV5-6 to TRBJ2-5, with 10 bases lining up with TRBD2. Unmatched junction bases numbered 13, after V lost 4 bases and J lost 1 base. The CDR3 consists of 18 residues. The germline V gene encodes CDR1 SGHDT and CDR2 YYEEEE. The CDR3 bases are TGTGCCAGCAGCCCCCCTCCCCGGGTAGCGGGGGGCCAAGAGACCCAGTACTTC. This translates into CASSPPPRVAGGQETQYF.

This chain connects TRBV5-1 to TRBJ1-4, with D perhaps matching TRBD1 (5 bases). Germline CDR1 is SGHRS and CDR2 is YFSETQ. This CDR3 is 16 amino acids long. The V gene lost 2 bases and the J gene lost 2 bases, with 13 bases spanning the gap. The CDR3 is CASSFGGANTNEKLFF. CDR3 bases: TGCGCCAGCAGCTTCGGAGGGGCAAATACTAATGAAAAACTGTTTTTT.

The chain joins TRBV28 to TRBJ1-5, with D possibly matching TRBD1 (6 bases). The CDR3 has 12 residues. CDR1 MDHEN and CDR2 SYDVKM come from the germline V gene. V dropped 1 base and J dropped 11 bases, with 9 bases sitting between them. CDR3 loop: CASSLYTGSQHF. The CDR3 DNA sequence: TGTGCCAGCAGTTTATATACAGGGTCCCAGCATTTT. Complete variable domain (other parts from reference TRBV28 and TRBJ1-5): DVKVTQSSRYLVKRTGEKVFLECVQDMDHENMFWYRQDPGLGLRLIYFSYDVKMKEKGDIPEGYSVSREKKERFSLILESASTNQTSMYLCASSLYTGSQHFGDGTRLSIL.

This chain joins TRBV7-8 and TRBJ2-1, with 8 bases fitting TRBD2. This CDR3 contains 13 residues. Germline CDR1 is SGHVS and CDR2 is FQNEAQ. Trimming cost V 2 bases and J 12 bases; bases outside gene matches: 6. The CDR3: CASSLLDGTRQFF. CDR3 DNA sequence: TGTGCCAGCAGCTTATTGGATGGGACTAGGCAGTTCTTC.

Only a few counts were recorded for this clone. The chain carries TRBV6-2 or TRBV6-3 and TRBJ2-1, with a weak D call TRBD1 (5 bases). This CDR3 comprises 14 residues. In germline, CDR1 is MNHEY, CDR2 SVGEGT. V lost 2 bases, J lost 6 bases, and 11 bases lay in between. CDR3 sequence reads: CASSYVSGINEQFF. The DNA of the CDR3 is TGTGCCAGCAGTTACGTATCAGGGATCAATGAGCAGTTCTTC.

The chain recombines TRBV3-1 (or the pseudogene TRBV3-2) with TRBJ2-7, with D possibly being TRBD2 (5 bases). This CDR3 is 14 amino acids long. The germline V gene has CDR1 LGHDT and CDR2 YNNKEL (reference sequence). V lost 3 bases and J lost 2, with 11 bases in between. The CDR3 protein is CASSQDSVTYEQYF. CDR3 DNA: TGTGCCAGCAGCCAGGATAGCGTCACCTACGAGCAGTACTTC.

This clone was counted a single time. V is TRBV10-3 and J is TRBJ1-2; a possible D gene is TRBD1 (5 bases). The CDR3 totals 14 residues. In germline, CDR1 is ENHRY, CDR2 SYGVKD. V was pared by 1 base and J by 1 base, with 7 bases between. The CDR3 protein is CAISELGVNYGYTF. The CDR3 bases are TGTGCCATCAGTGAGTTAGGGGTTAACTATGGCTACACCTTC.

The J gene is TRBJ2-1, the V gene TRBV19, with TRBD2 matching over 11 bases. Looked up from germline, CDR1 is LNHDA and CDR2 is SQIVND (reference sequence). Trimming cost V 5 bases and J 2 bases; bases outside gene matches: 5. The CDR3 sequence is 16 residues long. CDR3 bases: TGTGCCAGTAGTTGGACTAGCGGGCGTACCTACAATGAGCAGTTCTTC. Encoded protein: CASSWTSGRTYNEQFF. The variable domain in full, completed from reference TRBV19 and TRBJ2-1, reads DGGITQSPKYLFRKEGQNVTLSCEQNLNHDAMYWYRQDPGQGLRLIYYSQIVNDFQKGDIAEGYSVSREKKESFPLTVTSAQKNPTAFYLCASSWTSGRTYNEQFFGPGTRLTVL.

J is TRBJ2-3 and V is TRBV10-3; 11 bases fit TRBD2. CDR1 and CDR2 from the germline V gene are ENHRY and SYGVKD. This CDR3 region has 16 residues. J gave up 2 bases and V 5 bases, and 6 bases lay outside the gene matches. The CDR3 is CAISFSTSGATDTQYF. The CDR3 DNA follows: TGTGCCATCAGTTTCTCGACTAGCGGGGCCACAGATACGCAGTATTTT.

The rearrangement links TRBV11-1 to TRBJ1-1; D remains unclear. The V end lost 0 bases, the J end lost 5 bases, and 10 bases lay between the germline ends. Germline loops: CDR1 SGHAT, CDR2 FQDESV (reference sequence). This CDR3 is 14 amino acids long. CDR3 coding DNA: TGTGCCAGCAGCTTAGCGCTCCGGAGGACTGAAGCTTTCTTT. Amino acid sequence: CASSLALRRTEAFF.

CDR3 sequence: CAWSRTGGDFLSGNTIYF. CDR3 in DNA: TGTGCCTGGAGCCGGACAGGGGGAGACTTTCTCTCTGGAAACACCATATATTTT. V usage is TRBV30 and J usage is TRBJ1-3, with TRBD1 matching over 10 bases. The germline V gene has CDR1 GTSNPN and CDR2 SVGIG (reference sequence). V shed 3 bases and J 0 bases; nucleotides not matched to a gene: 11. The length of the CDR3 is 18 residues.

For the CDR3, the DNA is TGTGCCAGTAGTACCGAGGGACAGGGCGAAGAGACCCAGTACTTC. It specifies CASSTEGQGEETQYF. The chain recombines TRBV19 with TRBJ2-5; 9 nucleotides align to TRBD1. With V trimmed by 4 bases and J by 3 bases, 6 bases remained unmatched. This CDR3 has 15 residues. Germline V gene data show CDR1 as LNHDA and CDR2 as SQIVND (reference sequence).

Here the CDR3 DNA reads TGTGCCAGCAGCCAAGATATGACAGGGGGAGAGACCCAGTACTTC. This gives the protein CASSQDMTGGETQYF. This chain joins TRBV3-1 (or the pseudogene TRBV3-2) and TRBJ2-5; 9 bases agree with TRBD1. CDR1 LGHDT and CDR2 YNNKEL come from the germline V gene (reference sequence). The CDR3 runs 15 residues. Trimming removed 0 bases from V and 4 bases from J; junction bases left unmatched: 3.

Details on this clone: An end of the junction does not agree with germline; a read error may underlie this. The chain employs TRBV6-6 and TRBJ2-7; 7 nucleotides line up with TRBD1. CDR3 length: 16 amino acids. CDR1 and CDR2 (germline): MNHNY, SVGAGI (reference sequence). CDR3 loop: CASSDSGQLSSYEQYF. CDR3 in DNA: TGTGCCAGCAGTGACTCGGGACAGCTGAGCTCCTACGAGCAGTACTTC.

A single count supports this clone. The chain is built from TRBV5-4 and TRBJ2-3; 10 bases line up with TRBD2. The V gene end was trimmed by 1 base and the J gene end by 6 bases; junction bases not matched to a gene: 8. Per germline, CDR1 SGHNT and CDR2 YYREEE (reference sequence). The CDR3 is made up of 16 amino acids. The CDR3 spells CASSLIGLAGVDTQYF. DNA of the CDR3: TGTGCCAGCAGCTTGATAGGCCTAGCGGGAGTGGATACGCAGTATTTT.

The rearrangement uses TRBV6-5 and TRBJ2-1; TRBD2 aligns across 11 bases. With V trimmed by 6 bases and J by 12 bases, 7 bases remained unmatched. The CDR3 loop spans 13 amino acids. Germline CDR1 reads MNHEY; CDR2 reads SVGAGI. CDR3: CASRGTGTSGQFF. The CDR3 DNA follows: TGTGCCAGCAGGGGAACCGGGACTAGCGGGCAGTTCTTC.

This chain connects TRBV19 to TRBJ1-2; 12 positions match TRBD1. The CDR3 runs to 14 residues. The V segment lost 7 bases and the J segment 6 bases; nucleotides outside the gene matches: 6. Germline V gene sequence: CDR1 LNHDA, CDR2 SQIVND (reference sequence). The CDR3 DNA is TGTGCCAGTACTCGGGACAGGGGGCGAAATGGCTACACCTTC. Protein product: CASTRDRGRNGYTF. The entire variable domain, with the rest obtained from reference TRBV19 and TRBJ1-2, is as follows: DGGITQSPKYLFRKEGQNVTLSCEQNLNHDAMYWYRQDPGQGLRLIYYSQIVNDFQKGDIAEGYSVSREKKESFPLTVTSAQKNPTAFYLCASTRDRGRNGYTFGSGTRLTVV.

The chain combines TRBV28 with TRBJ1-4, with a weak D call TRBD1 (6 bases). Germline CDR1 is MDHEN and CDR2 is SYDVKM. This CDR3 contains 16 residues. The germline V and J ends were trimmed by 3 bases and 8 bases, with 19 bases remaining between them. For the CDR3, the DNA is TGTGCCAGCAGTTTCCTGAACACAGGGTTAGGGGAAAAACTGTTTTTT. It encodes CASSFLNTGLGEKLFF.

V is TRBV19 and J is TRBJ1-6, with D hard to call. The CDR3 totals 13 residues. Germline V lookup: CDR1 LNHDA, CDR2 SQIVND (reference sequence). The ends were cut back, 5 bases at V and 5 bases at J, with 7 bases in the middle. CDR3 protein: CASSEVHNSPLHF. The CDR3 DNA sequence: TGTGCCAGTAGTGAGGTCCATAATTCACCCCTCCACTTT.

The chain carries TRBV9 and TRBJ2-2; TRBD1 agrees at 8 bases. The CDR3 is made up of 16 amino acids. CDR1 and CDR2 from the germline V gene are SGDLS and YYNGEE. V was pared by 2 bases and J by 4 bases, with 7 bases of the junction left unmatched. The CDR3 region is CASSVRGLGSTGELFF. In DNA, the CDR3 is TGTGCCAGCAGCGTCAGGGGGCTCGGTAGCACCGGGGAGCTGTTTTTT.

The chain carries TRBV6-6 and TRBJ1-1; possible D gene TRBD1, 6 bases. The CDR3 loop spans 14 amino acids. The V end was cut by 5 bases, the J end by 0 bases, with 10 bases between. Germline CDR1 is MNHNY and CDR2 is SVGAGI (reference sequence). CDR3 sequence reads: CASSPGTLNTEAFF. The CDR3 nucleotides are TGTGCCAGCAGTCCCGGGACACTGAACACTGAAGCTTTCTTT.